These 3 T cell receptor beta chains were all obtained from the same sample, sequenced in a study of blood T cell repertoires in COVID-19. Measured with immunoSEQ multiplex PCR; TCRdb has only the in-frame clones, and not every one. The sample holds over 70,000 clones, 65% to 85% seen once. Sequencing was done on a sample of peripheral blood. Every receptor here comes from a woman aged 55 to 70 with acute or convalescent COVID-19.

The V and J genes are TRBV30 and TRBJ2-6, with a weak D call TRBD1 (6 bases). CDR3 size: 17 residues. In germline, CDR1 is GTSNPN, CDR2 SVGIG (reference sequence). With 0 bases removed from V and 4 bases from J, the gap between germline ends came to 16 bases. The CDR3 coding sequence is TGTGCCTGGAGTGTACAGGGTTCATCCTACGGGGCCAACGTCCTGACTTTC. It translates to CAWSVQGSSYGANVLTF.

The CDR3 reads CASSLYPGTEFNYGYTF. The CDR3 DNA sequence: TGCGCCAGCAGCTTATACCCTGGGACAGAGTTTAACTATGGCTACACCTTC. The J gene is TRBJ1-2, the V gene TRBV5-1, with 7 bases lining up with TRBD1. V lost 2 bases, J lost 1 base, and 11 bases stayed unmatched. The CDR3 is 17 residues long. Looked up from germline, CDR1 is SGHRS and CDR2 is YFSETQ. The whole variable domain, filled in from reference TRBV5-1 and TRBJ1-2, reads KAGVTQTPRYLIKTRGQQVTLSCSPISGHRSVSWYQQTPGQGLQFLFEYFSETQRNKGNFPGRFSGRQFSNSRSEMNVSTLELGDSALYLCASSLYPGTEFNYGYTFGSGTRLTVV.

The chain uses TRBV5-1 and TRBJ1-1; possible D gene TRBD1, 5 bases. Between the trimmed V and J ends, which lost 0 bases and 4 bases, there was a span of 10 bases. The CDR3 length is 14 residues. CDR1 and CDR2 from the germline V gene are SGHRS and YFSETQ. The CDR3 sequence is CASSLVGGFTEAFF. In DNA form, the CDR3 reads TGCGCCAGCAGCTTGGTGGGGGGGTTCACTGAAGCTTTCTTT.